This TCR beta chain appears in the sequencing data of a study of T cells in Graves' hyperthyroidism and ophthalmopathy. The study's findings and limits: The model predicted ophthalmopathy a median around six months before onset. Also found in blood were most expanded thyroid clonotypes above 0.001.

Uncontrolled infection, other autoimmune disease, pregnancy or lactation barred patients from enrollment. Diagnostic assessment was based on clinical symptoms, serum thyroxine and TRAb, thyroid ultrasound and orbital computed tomography. A note on this clonotype: Its target is unknown.

This CDR3 region has 14 residues. V lost 5 bases to trimming and J lost 6 bases, with 13 bases between them. Germline-derived CDR1 and CDR2 are SGHTA and FQGNSA. RNA transcripts served as the template for amplifying TCR beta CDR3 regions. The TCR CDR3 first-round RT-PCR relied on the HTBI primer set. TCRdb re-derived calls from the multiplex PCR reads in MiXCR, one entry per CDR3 protein. The sample lists about 640,000 distinct CDR3 sequences; 40% to 55% were seen once. J is TRBJ1-4 and V is TRBV7-2; D is unclear. This receptor was taken from an adult man with Graves' disease, either hyperthyroidism or ophthalmopathy (not recorded which). Material: peripheral blood or thyroid tissue (not recorded which). CDR3 DNA: TGTGCCAGCAGCCAAGATGCCAGCTATGAAAAACTGTTTTTT. Its protein product is CASSQDASYEKLFF.